The T cell receptor beta chain under discussion was sequenced for a study of blood T cells in healthy people across ages. Only a few counts were recorded for this clonotype. What it binds is not known. The V gene's germline CDR1 is ENHRY and CDR2 SYGVKD. With 8 bases removed from V and 2 bases from J, the gap between germline ends came to 11 bases. The CDR3 extends over 13 amino acids. Study-wide findings and caveats: Diversity of TCR beta correlated strongly with naive T cell percentage.

Combining a sample-barcoded 5' primer with a J-beta primer mix, a second PCR ran for roughly 7 to 12 cycles. TCRdb passed the 5' RACE reads through MiXCR, listing each CDR3 protein once. The sample carries approximately 1.5 million distinct CDR3 sequences, roughly 30% recorded once. The V and J genes are TRBV10-3 and TRBJ2-3; D is possibly TRBD2 (6 bases). The receptor was isolated from a woman aged 25 to 39 in good health. The sequenced material came from blood. Here the CDR3 reads CAILRDFTDTQYF. The CDR3 DNA is TGTGCCATCCTGCGGGACTTCACAGATACGCAGTATTTT.